These T cell receptor beta chains were read from a single sample in a study of blood T cell repertoires in COVID-19. Method: immunoSEQ multiplex PCR; TCRdb's copy keeps in-frame clones and lacks some. The data contain 250,000 to 300,000 clones, about nine tenths of them seen just once; the ten biggest clones take up roughly 6.1%. The sample consisted of peripheral blood. The receptor set was obtained from a woman aged 45-65 years with COVID-19, enrolled during active disease. CDR3s leave out the opening cysteine and the closing phenylalanine or tryptophan.

J gene	V gene	CDR3 length	CDR3 protein
TRBJ2-7	TRBV7-9	10	ASAGGSYEQY
TRBJ2-1	TRBV6-5	12	ASSYSRGLGEQF
TRBJ2-1	TRBV7-9	14	ASSLRGGRARNEQF
TRBJ2-2	TRBV11-2	14	ASRPPGLINTGELF
TRBJ1-5	TRBV30	13	AWSLGHFSNQPQH
TRBJ2-7	TRBV5-1	11	ASSSDRTYEQY
TRBJ1-2	TRBV5-8	13	ASSVDSGTLAGYT
TRBJ1-3	TRBV24-1	13	ATSGGFASGNTIY
TRBJ2-1	TRBV6-5	11	ASRREHYNEQF
TRBJ2-1	TRBV4-2	16	ASSQYSSGIGSYNEQF
TRBJ1-5	TRBV19	13	ASRPGQGKSQPQH
TRBJ2-1	TRBV4-1	14	ASSQDRLAVWDEQF
TRBJ2-5	TRBV19	13	ASSDRTSGWETQY
TRBJ2-2	TRBV19	12	ASRVAGDPGELF
TRBJ2-5	TRBV7-2	14	ASSVVLRNFQETQY
TRBJ1-6	TRBV18	14	ASSPTQSSYNSPLH
TRBJ1-6	TRBV30	12	AWMIEPGNSPLH
TRBJ2-2	TRBV24-1	12	ATKAGLPAGELF
TRBJ2-1	TRBV24-1	15	ATSDTTSGSSYNEQF
TRBJ2-1	TRBV11-2	13	ASSPSRGLVDEQF
TRBJ1-5	TRBV30	11	AWSEQGRQPQH
TRBJ2-5	TRBV5-1	15	ASSLGSWREGRETQY
TRBJ1-3	TRBV9	14	ASSADTGGSGNTIY
TRBJ2-2	TRBV27	15	ASSLHVPSADTGELF